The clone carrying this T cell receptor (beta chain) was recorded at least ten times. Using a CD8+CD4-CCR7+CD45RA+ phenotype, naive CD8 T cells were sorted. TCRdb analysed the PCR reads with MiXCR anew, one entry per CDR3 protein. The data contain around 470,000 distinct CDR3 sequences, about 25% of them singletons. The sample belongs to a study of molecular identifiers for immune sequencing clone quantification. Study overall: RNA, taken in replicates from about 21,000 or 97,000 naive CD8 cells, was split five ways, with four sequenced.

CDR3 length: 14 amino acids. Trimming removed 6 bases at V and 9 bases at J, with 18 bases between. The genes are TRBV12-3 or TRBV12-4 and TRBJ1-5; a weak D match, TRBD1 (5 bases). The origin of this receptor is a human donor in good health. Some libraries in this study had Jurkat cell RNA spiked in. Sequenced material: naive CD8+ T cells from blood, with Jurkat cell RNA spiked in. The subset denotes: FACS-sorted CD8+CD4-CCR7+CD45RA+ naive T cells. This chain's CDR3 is CASSGTASGGPQHF. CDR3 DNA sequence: TGTGCCAGCAGCGGGACCGCCTCTGGAGGGCCCCAGCATTTT.